The 20 T cell receptor beta chains given below trace back to one sample, sequenced in a study of cytomegalovirus exposure and HLA in healthy donors. With 60 Vbeta and 13 Jbeta primers, the PCR was carried out. This table comes from immunoSEQ multiplex PCR, and its TCRdb copy is limited to in-frame clones, with some not included. The data hold under 200,000 clones, with about 80% observed a single time. Sequencing input: PBMCs. Receptors were obtained from a woman aged 50 to 60 in good health and CMV-seronegative.

This chain uses TRBV6-1 with TRBJ1-5; the D gene is possibly TRBD1 (5 bases). Germline V gene sequence: CDR1 MNHNS, CDR2 SASEGT. Trimming stripped 0 bases from V and 7 bases from J, with 13 bases between. This CDR3 comprises 15 residues. This CDR3 is CASSEALGGDQPQHF. In nucleotides, the CDR3 is TGTGCCAGCAGTGAAGCGCTTGGAGGGGACCAGCCCCAGCATTTT.

The CDR3 here is CASSFLPTGQGDPFF. The DNA of the CDR3 is TGCGCCAGCAGCTTCCTGCCCACCGGACAGGGGGATCCGTTCTTC. The rearrangement links TRBV5-1 to TRBJ2-1; 10 bases are a match to TRBD1. The CDR3 has 15 residues. The V gene's germline CDR1 is SGHRS and CDR2 YFSETQ. The trim removed 2 bases at V and 15 bases at J, leaving 14 bases unmatched.

J is TRBJ2-1 and V is TRBV11-3; 11 bases match TRBD2. Germline-derived CDR1 and CDR2 are SGHNT and YENEEA. V trimming: 1 base; J trimming: 7 bases; junction bases outside the gene matches: 9. The CDR3 is 17 residues long. In nucleotides, the CDR3 is TGTGCCAGCAGCTTAGGTATTAGCGGGAGGGGCGAGAATGAGCAGTTCTTC. Its translation is CASSLGISGRGENEQFF.

The chain uses TRBV27 and TRBJ2-1; TRBD1 matches at 12 bases. This CDR3 has 16 residues. After removal of 6 bases from V and 7 bases from J, the junction contained 10 bases not matched to a gene. Germline CDR1 reads MNHEY; CDR2 reads SMNVEV (reference sequence). In nucleotides, the CDR3 is TGTGCCAGCAGACCCGGGACAGGGGGCTGGGAAAATGAGCAGTTCTTC. Translating gives CASRPGTGGWENEQFF.

The V and J genes are TRBV7-9 and TRBJ1-1; 7 nucleotides line up with TRBD1. CDR1 is SEHNR and CDR2 is FQNEAQ in the germline V gene (reference sequence). CDR3 length equals 13 residues. With 5 bases clipped from V and 11 bases from J, the junction kept 11 bases outside the gene matches. The CDR3 sequence: CASSLPGQPWAFF. CDR3 nucleotides: TGTGCCAGCAGCCTACCGGGACAGCCATGGGCTTTCTTT.

The gene calls are TRBV5-1 and TRBJ2-7; the match to TRBD1 covers 7 bases. From germline, CDR1 is SGHRS and CDR2 YFSETQ. With 0 bases clipped from V and 4 bases from J, the junction kept 7 bases outside the gene matches. The CDR3 runs 15 residues. This chain's CDR3 is CASSLDEGARYEQYF. CDR3 bases: TGCGCCAGCAGCTTGGATGAGGGGGCTAGGTACGAGCAGTACTTC.

This chain connects TRBV10-1 to TRBJ1-1; no clear D gene. The germline V gene encodes CDR1 WNHNN and CDR2 SYGVQD (reference sequence). CDR3 length equals 18 residues. The V and J ends lost 8 bases and 1 base respectively, with 26 bases between them. In nucleotides, the CDR3 is TGCGCCAGCTGGAGGGTCGGGGAAGATAGACCCGGGAACACTGAAGCTTTCTTT. This encodes CASWRVGEDRPGNTEAFF.

CDR3 sequence (DNA): TGTGCCAGCAGCCCCACAGGGGGCATGGAGAATGAGCAGTTCTTC. Translating it yields CASSPTGGMENEQFF. The rearrangement links TRBV7-9 to TRBJ2-1, with 9 bases that match TRBD1. The germline gives CDR1 SEHNR, CDR2 FQNEAQ (reference sequence). This CDR3 is 15 amino acids long. V was clipped by 5 bases and J by 7 bases; unmatched bases: 9.

The rearrangement joins TRBV2 to TRBJ2-2, with D tentatively TRBD1 (7 bases). V dropped 6 bases and J dropped 7 bases, with 21 bases sitting between them. Germline values: CDR1 SNHLY, CDR2 FYNNEI. The length of the CDR3 is 16 residues. CDR3 sequence (DNA): TGTGCCAGCAGCCGACAGGGAGGAGGAATAGGCGGGGAGCTGTTTTTT. Its translation is CASSRQGGGIGGELFF.

CDR3 region: CASSVGQAYYEQYF. For the CDR3, the DNA is TGTGCCAGCAGCGTAGGGCAGGCCTACTACGAGCAGTACTTC. V is TRBV9 and J is TRBJ2-7; D unresolved. V was trimmed by 0 bases and J by 3 bases, leaving 10 bases between them. CDR3 length: 14 residues. Germline CDR1 reads SGDLS; CDR2 reads YYNGEE.

This chain joins TRBV28 and TRBJ1-3; the match to TRBD1 covers 7 bases. The CDR3 extends over 16 amino acids. Per germline, CDR1 MDHEN and CDR2 SYDVKM. V lost 4 bases, J lost 0 bases, and 6 bases stayed unmatched. The chain's CDR3 is CASSYRGVVSGNTIYF. The CDR3 nucleotides are TGTGCCAGCAGTTACAGGGGTGTAGTCTCTGGAAACACCATATATTTT.

This sequence joins TRBV7-8 and TRBJ1-2, with D possibly being TRBD1 (6 bases). The CDR3 is 14 amino acids. V gave up 0 bases and J gave up 2 bases, with 7 bases separating them. Germline V gives CDR1 SGHVS, CDR2 FQNEAQ. DNA for the CDR3: TGTGCCAGCAGCTTAGCACAGGGCAACTATGGCTACACCTTC. Its protein product is CASSLAQGNYGYTF. Supplemented by reference TRBV7-8 and TRBJ1-2, the full variable domain reads GAGVSQSPRYKVAKRGQDVALRCDPISGHVSLFWYQQALGQGPEFLTYFQNEAQLDKSGLPSDRFFAERPEGSVSTLKIQRTQQEDSAVYLCASSLAQGNYGYTFGSGTRLTVV.

The V gene is TRBV7-2, the J gene TRBJ1-1; tentatively, D is TRBD1 (6 bases). The germline V gene encodes CDR1 SGHTA and CDR2 FQGNSA. The CDR3 extends over 13 amino acids. Trimming stripped 5 bases from V and 7 bases from J, with 14 bases between. In DNA, the CDR3 is TGTGCCAGCAGCCTAATACAGGGCGGTGAAGCTTTCTTT. Encoded protein: CASSLIQGGEAFF.

The gene calls are TRBV7-8 and TRBJ2-7; maybe TRBD2 (7 bases). The V gene lost 4 bases and the J gene lost 4 bases, with 14 bases spanning the gap. This CDR3 has 14 residues. Germline CDR1 is SGHVS and CDR2 is FQNEAQ. CDR3 nucleotide sequence: TGTGCCAGCAGCTACAAGGGGGGGAATTACGAGCAGTACTTC. It codes for CASSYKGGNYEQYF.

The rearrangement uses TRBV7-9 and TRBJ2-3; the D gene is possibly TRBD2 (5 bases). Trimming cost V 5 bases and J 3 bases, with 15 bases left between them. Germline values: CDR1 SEHNR, CDR2 FQNEAQ (reference sequence). The CDR3 runs 15 residues. The CDR3 spells CASSPRRTGTDTQYF. DNA of the CDR3: TGTGCCAGCAGCCCAAGGCGGACGGGGACAGATACGCAGTATTTT.

This clone has only one observation. The CDR3 DNA reads as TGTGCCATCACTCCAGGGGAGAACACTGAAGCTTTCTTT. It yields the protein CAITPGENTEAFF. The rearrangement links TRBV10-3 to TRBJ1-1, with D possibly being TRBD1 (6 bases). Germline loops: CDR1 ENHRY, CDR2 SYGVKD. V was cut by 7 bases and J by 1 base, with 10 bases left in between. The CDR3 extends over 13 amino acids.

The V gene is TRBV30, the J gene TRBJ2-7; tentatively, D is TRBD2 (7 bases). V shed 5 bases and J shed 4 bases, with 12 bases lying between them. Germline assignment: CDR1 GTSNPN and CDR2 SVGIG (reference sequence). This CDR3 has 12 residues. The CDR3: CAWGRGAYEQYF. The DNA for the CDR3 is TGTGCCTGGGGGAGGGGGGCGTACGAGCAGTACTTC.

The rearrangement joins TRBV7-6 to TRBJ2-7; 10 nucleotides agree with TRBD2. Germline V CDR1 and CDR2: SGHVS, FNYEAQ. J was trimmed by 6 bases and V by 1 base; bases with no gene match: 6. This CDR3 is 15 amino acids long. The CDR3 DNA sequence: TGTGCCAGCAGCTTAGGCGGGACTAGCGCCCGCGAGCAGTACTTC. It translates to CASSLGGTSAREQYF.

This rearrangement joins TRBV2 to TRBJ2-2; TRBD2 is a possible D gene (6 bases). The CDR3 runs 14 residues. Germline V gene sequence: CDR1 SNHLY, CDR2 FYNNEI. V was trimmed by 7 bases and J by 5 bases, leaving 14 bases between them. In DNA form, the CDR3 reads TGTGCCAGCACCCAACTAGCCCCAACCGGGGAGCTGTTTTTT. It yields the protein CASTQLAPTGELFF.

The table lists this clone with a few counts. The chain carries TRBV7-7 and TRBJ2-5; D may be TRBD1 (5 bases). This CDR3 comprises 15 residues. Between the trimmed V and J ends, which lost 4 bases and 5 bases, there was a span of 17 bases. CDR1 and CDR2 (germline): SSHAT, FNYEAQ (reference sequence). The CDR3 nucleotides read TGTGCCAGCAGCTCCTCTATAGTAGCAGGGGAGACCCAGTACTTC. Translating gives CASSSSIVAGETQYF.